This T cell receptor beta chain derives from a study of T cell repertoires in cytomegalovirus infection. A single record per CDR3 protein comes from TCRdb applying MiXCR to the reads. Of about 52,000 distinct CDR3 sequences listed, roughly 20% are singletons. About this clonotype itself: Its cognate antigen is unknown.

With 4 bases removed from V and 6 bases from J, the gap between germline ends came to 11 bases. CDR1 is SGHRS and CDR2 is YFSETQ in the germline V gene. This CDR3 is 13 amino acids long. This sample comprised CD8+ T cells from cultured PBMCs, obtained from culture after CMV antigen stimulation. This receptor was identified in a human donor in good health (CMV status not recorded). Some clones in this sample may be carry-over from other donors' samples. The rearrangement uses TRBV5-1 and TRBJ2-1, with TRBD2 as a possible D gene (5 bases). CDR3 sequence reads: CASSPRTPNEQFF. The DNA for the CDR3 is TGCGCCAGCAGCCCTCGGACTCCCAATGAGCAGTTCTTC.